This is a list of T cell receptor beta chains from one sample in a study of regulatory T cells in long-lasting Graves disease. TCRdb reprocessed the multiplex PCR reads with MiXCR, giving one entry per CDR3 protein. The sample consists of a few hundred thousand distinct CDR3 sequences, about a quarter of them appearing once. The specimen was peripheral blood mononuclear cells (PBMCs), collected when the disease was refractory, from a patient treated with antithyroid drugs. Every receptor here comes from a female donor with Graves disease. Each CDR3 is given with its conserved first and last residue. A D gene is named only where the DNA matches it firmly. The size field is filled for only some rows; it gives once, few, many or a size class.

clone_size j_call d_call v_call cdr3_nt cdr3_aa
. TRBJ1-1 TRBD1 TRBV19 TGTGCCAGTATGAGGGGGCTGAACACTGAAGCTTTCTTT CASMRGLNTEAFF
. TRBJ2-7 TRBD2 TRBV20-1 TGCAGTGCCTACAAGACTAGCGGCCTCTCCTACGAGCAGTACTTC CSAYKTSGLSYEQYF
. TRBJ2-2 . TRBV7-3 TGTGCCAGCAGCGCTCGGAAGGGCGGGGAGCTGTTTTTT CASSARKGGELFF
few TRBJ2-3 . TRBV29-1 TGCAGCGTGGGGGTTGCGACTAGAAACACAGATACGCAGTATTTT CSVGVATRNTDTQYF
many TRBJ2-7 . TRBV7-8 TGTGCCAGCAGCATAGGGTTATGGTACGAGCAGTACTTC CASSIGLWYEQYF
many TRBJ2-5 . TRBV7-2 TGTGCCAGCAGCTTGCCGGGAGAGACCCAGTACTTC CASSLPGETQYF
. TRBJ2-7 . TRBV3-1 TGTGCCAGCAGCCCTTCCCCCGGCTCCCCATACGAGCAGTACTTC CASSPSPGSPYEQYF
few TRBJ2-2 TRBD2 TRBV10-3 TGTGCCATCAGTGACGAAGGCCGGGGGGTGTACACCGGGGAGCTGTTTTTT CAISDEGRGVYTGELFF
. TRBJ2-2 . TRBV11-2 TGTGCCAGCAGCTTACTCCTAGTCAGATCGGAGCTGTTTTTT CASSLLLVRSELFF
few TRBJ2-2 . TRBV6-6 TGTGCCAGCAGTTACTCGCCTGCGGGGACCGGGGAGCTGTTTTTT CASSYSPAGTGELFF
. TRBJ2-2 TRBD2 TRBV5-1 TGCGCCAGCAGCTTGGTCCGCGGGAGAGAAGCCGGGGAGCTGTTTTTT CASSLVRGREAGELFF
. TRBJ2-5 TRBD2 TRBV5-6 TGTGCCAGCAGCTGGGAAGGGACTAGCGGGAGTGGGACCCAGTACTTC CASSWEGTSGSGTQYF
. TRBJ2-2 TRBD1 TRBV20-1 TGCAGTGCTAGCCAGGGGACAGGGATGTCCGGGGAGCTGTTTTTT CSASQGTGMSGELFF